This TCR beta chain was identified during a study of cytomegalovirus exposure and HLA in healthy donors. Study-wide context: Researchers found that roughly 80% of 300 to 450 genotyped donors fell within the Caucasian-associated ancestry cluster. Whole-study results and caveats: Later, an analysis showed that TCR beta chains associated with HLA were more clonally expanded than others that were equally common. The study recorded more than 150 TCR beta chains that were cytomegalovirus-associated.

Comment on this clone: What it binds is unknown.

Primers for the PCR totalled 60 Vbeta and 13 Jbeta. Original data processing: The authors later counted 65 million to 90 million unique TCR beta chains, roughly 11 million of them shared. Here immunoSEQ multiplex PCR was the method, and the copy in TCRdb shows in-frame clones only, minus some. The D gene and trimming were derived from the DNA, and the V and J assignments and clone size from that table. This sample has 75,000 to 80,000 clones, with roughly 79% found just once. Between the trimmed V and J ends, which lost 1 base and 7 bases, there was a span of 11 bases. Germline V CDR1 and CDR2: LGHNT, FRNRAP. This CDR3 comprises 14 residues.

The source of this sequence is a man in his forties or fifties in good health and CMV-seronegative. The chain couples TRBV12-5 to TRBJ2-1; D remains unclear. The sequenced material came from PBMCs. CDR3 nucleotide sequence: TGTGCTAGTGGTTTGGACCTATCGCTTAATGAGCAGTTCTTC. As protein: CASGLDLSLNEQFF.